This passage covers 30 T cell receptor beta chains from one sample sequenced in a study of CD8 T cells in ankylosing spondylitis. TCRdb re-derived calls from the 5' RACE reads in MiXCR, one entry per CDR3 protein. Of roughly 250,000 distinct CDR3 sequences listed, 10% are singletons. Source material: blood, either unsorted or a sorted T cell fraction (not recorded which). The receptor source for this set is a male donor with ankylosing spondylitis or in good health (not recorded which).

This clonotype has at least ten counts. The chain recombines TRBV29-1 with TRBJ2-7, with D possibly matching TRBD2 (5 bases). This CDR3 contains 15 residues. CDR1 and CDR2 from the germline V gene are SQVTM and ANQGSEA. Trimming left V 1 base short and J 5 bases short, with 18 bases between. The CDR3 nucleotides are TGCAGCGTTGAAGGCGGTGGCAGGACGAGGGACGAGCAGTACTTC. It is translated as CSVEGGGRTRDEQYF.

This clonotype has a count of ten or more. The chain links TRBV30 to TRBJ2-7; D uncertain. The length of the CDR3 is 12 residues. CDR1 GTSNPN and CDR2 SVGIG come from the germline V gene (reference sequence). The V end lost 3 bases, the J end lost 2 bases, and 8 bases lay between the germline ends. In DNA form, the CDR3 reads TGTGCCTGGAGGGACGTTCCCTACGAGCAGTACTTC. Translation gives CAWRDVPYEQYF.

The rearrangement joins TRBV6-1 to TRBJ1-1; D unresolved. Germline CDR1 and CDR2: MNHNS and SASEGT. The V end lost 0 bases, the J end lost 1 base, and 6 bases lay between the germline ends. CDR3 length: 14 amino acids. CDR3 sequence (DNA): TGTGCCAGCAGTGAAGCGCTGGGGAACACTGAAGCTTTCTTT. Its translation is CASSEALGNTEAFF.

The chain has TRBV12-3 or TRBV12-4 and TRBJ2-3; D unresolved. Trimming shortened V by 3 bases and J by 2 bases, and 9 bases separated the two germline ends. The CDR3 covers 14 residues. The CDR3, as DNA: TGTGCCAGCAGTTTGTTCTCAAACACAGATACGCAGTATTTT. Amino acid sequence: CASSLFSNTDTQYF.

This clonotype was detected a few times. V gene TRBV30 combines with J gene TRBJ2-2; 9 bases are a match to TRBD2. The J segment lost 4 bases and the V segment lost 0 bases, leaving 9 bases of the junction unmatched. The CDR3 length is 17 residues. Germline values: CDR1 GTSNPN, CDR2 SVGIG (reference sequence). CDR3 amino acids: CAWSVGGLAGLTGELFF. The CDR3 DNA reads as TGTGCCTGGAGTGTAGGCGGCCTAGCGGGACTCACCGGGGAGCTGTTTTTT.

This clonotype was seen a few times. This chain links TRBV10-3 with TRBJ2-1, with D uncertain. This CDR3 is built from 12 residues. The V gene lost 0 bases and the J gene lost 9 bases, with 6 bases spanning the gap. CDR1 and CDR2 (germline): ENHRY, SYGVKD. The CDR3 DNA reads as TGTGCCATCAGTGAGTCAAACGGTGAGCAGTTCTTC. Its translation is CAISESNGEQFF.

This clonotype was detected many times. The chain links TRBV10-3 to TRBJ1-2; D remains unclear. CDR1 ENHRY and CDR2 SYGVKD come from the germline V gene. The CDR3 is made up of 13 amino acids. V gave up 0 bases and J gave up 5 bases, with 7 bases separating them. CDR3 amino acids: CAISESEGYGYTF. CDR3 nucleotide sequence: TGTGCCATCAGTGAGTCGGAGGGATATGGCTACACCTTC.

This clonotype has a count of ten or more. One end of the junction is discordant with germline, which a read error may explain. The chain combines TRBV3-1 with TRBJ2-7; D is unclear. CDR3 length: 12 amino acids. The germline V gene has CDR1 LGHDT and CDR2 YNNKEL (reference sequence). The CDR3 is CASSQVGYEQYF. The CDR3 bases are TGTGCCAGCAGTCAAGTAGGCTACGAGCAGTACTTC.

This clonotype was seen at least ten times. This sequence joins TRBV12-3 or TRBV12-4 and TRBJ1-3; D ambiguous. The V end lost 2 bases, the J end lost 5 bases, and 10 bases lay between the germline ends. The length of the CDR3 is 14 residues. The CDR3 region has the DNA TGTGCCAGCAGTTTATCAAGTAGAAGAAACACCATATATTTT. This encodes CASSLSSRRNTIYF.

This clonotype came up many times. V usage is TRBV11-2 and J usage is TRBJ2-5, with D maybe TRBD1 (6 bases). V gave up 8 bases and J gave up 2 bases, with 15 bases separating them. The CDR3 length is 14 residues. Germline lookup yields CDR1 SGHAT and CDR2 FQNNGV. The CDR3 nucleotides are TGTGCCAGCGGTATGGGGGCCTTACAAGAGACCCAGTACTTC. Its translation is CASGMGALQETQYF.

This clonotype was seen ten or more times. The chain couples TRBV6-5 to TRBJ1-1; TRBD1 might be the D (6 bases). The V end was cut by 0 bases, the J end by 11 bases, with 13 bases between. There are 13 residues in the CDR3. Per the germline V gene, CDR1 is MNHEY and CDR2 is SVGAGI. CDR3 in DNA: TGTGCCAGCAGTTACTCCAACGACAGGATTGCTTTCTTT. Translating gives CASSYSNDRIAFF.

This clonotype was counted a few times. V is TRBV5-5 and J is TRBJ2-7, with 7 bases aligning to TRBD2. The V gene's germline CDR1 is SGHKS and CDR2 YYEKEE (reference sequence). The CDR3 has 16 amino acids. Germline trimming cut 1 base from V and 0 bases from J; bases unmatched to any gene: 7. The CDR3 coding sequence is TGTGCCAGCAGCTTGATGCGGGAGAGGATCTCCTACGAGCAGTACTTC. Amino acids: CASSLMRERISYEQYF.

This clonotype has ten or more counts. J is TRBJ2-2 and V is TRBV7-2; TRBD2 matches 8 bases. This CDR3 region has 14 residues. Trimming at V came to 4 bases and at J to 3 bases, leaving 1 base not matched to a gene. Germline-derived CDR1 and CDR2 are SGHTA and FQGNSA. This CDR3 is CASSSAGDTGELFF. Written as DNA, the CDR3 is TGTGCCAGCAGCTCAGCGGGGGACACCGGGGAGCTGTTTTTT.

The rearrangement uses TRBV4-2 and TRBJ2-7; 14 bases agree with TRBD2. Germline V gene data show CDR1 as LGHNA and CDR2 as YNFKEQ. CDR3 size: 17 residues. With 3 bases clipped from V and 4 bases from J, the junction kept 8 bases outside the gene matches. The CDR3 here is CASSQEGLAGAMYEQYF. The CDR3 region has the DNA TGTGCCAGCAGCCAGGAGGGACTAGCGGGAGCAATGTACGAGCAGTACTTC.

This clonotype was observed many times. The rearrangement joins TRBV3-1 to TRBJ2-7, with 11 bases identical to TRBD1. Trimming at V came to 0 bases and at J to 1 base, leaving 2 bases not matched to a gene. The CDR3 spans 16 residues. The V gene's germline CDR1 is LGHDT and CDR2 YNNKEL (reference sequence). This chain's CDR3 is CASSQERDRGSYEQYF. The DNA for the CDR3 is TGTGCCAGCAGCCAAGAGCGGGACAGGGGGTCCTACGAGCAGTACTTC.

The table lists this clonotype with many counts. This sequence joins TRBV5-6 and TRBJ2-4; the D is unclear. CDR1 is SGHDT and CDR2 is YYEEEE in the germline V gene. This CDR3 has 13 residues. V was shortened by 3 bases and J by 9 bases, with 13 bases between the two germline ends. The CDR3 loop is CASSSTGPGIQYF. The CDR3 DNA is TGTGCCAGCAGCTCTACGGGCCCCGGCATTCAGTACTTC. The complete variable domain, with remaining parts taken from reference TRBV5-6 and TRBJ2-4, reads DAGVTQSPTHLIKTRGQQVTLRCSPKSGHDTVSWYQQALGQGPQFIFQYYEEEERQRGNFPDRFSGHQFPNYSSELNVNALLLGDSALYLCASSSTGPGIQYFGAGTRLSVL.

In its sample, this clonotype was seen a few times. This chain links TRBV7-9 with TRBJ1-1, with TRBD1 matching over 7 bases. J lost 0 bases, V lost 4 bases, and 5 bases had no gene match. The CDR3 is 15 amino acids. Per the germline V gene, CDR1 is SEHNR and CDR2 is FQNEAQ (reference sequence). The CDR3 loop reads CASSSRGGMNTEAFF. The CDR3 DNA reads TGTGCCAGCAGCTCCAGGGGGGGCATGAACACTGAAGCTTTCTTT.

The V gene is TRBV12-3 or TRBV12-4, the J gene TRBJ1-2; 8 bases are a match to TRBD1. The CDR3 runs to 14 residues. Trimming took 6 bases from V and 4 from J; bases not matched to a gene: 7. The CDR3 DNA reads TGTGCCAGCAGACGGACAGGGTTACGCTATGGCTACACCTTC. The encoded protein is CASRRTGLRYGYTF.

The V gene is TRBV5-1, the J gene TRBJ2-3; D possibly uses TRBD1 or TRBD2 (5 bases each). Trimming left V 4 bases short and J 8 bases short, with 17 bases between. The CDR3 extends over 14 amino acids. Per germline, CDR1 SGHRS and CDR2 YFSETQ. The CDR3 coding sequence is TGCGCCAGCAGCGAGGGGCCCCCCGTAGGTACGCAGTATTTT. Protein product: CASSEGPPVGTQYF. The full variable domain, its missing parts supplied by reference TRBV5-1 and TRBJ2-3, is KAGVTQTPRYLIKTRGQQVTLSCSPISGHRSVSWYQQTPGQGLQFLFEYFSETQRNKGNFPGRFSGRQFSNSRSEMNVSTLELGDSALYLCASSEGPPVGTQYFGPGTRLTVL.

This clonotype was seen at least ten times. The rearrangement uses TRBV3-1 and TRBJ1-1; D perhaps matches TRBD1 (5 bases). Trimming pared 0 bases from V and 4 bases from J, leaving 21 bases between. Germline V lookup: CDR1 LGHDT, CDR2 YNNKEL (reference sequence). The CDR3 covers 18 residues. The CDR3, as DNA: TGTGCCAGCAGCCAAGAATCCGCCGGGGCCCGGAGGAGCACTGAAGCTTTCTTT. Encoded protein: CASSQESAGARRSTEAFF.

This clonotype has more than one count but fewer than ten. This chain joins TRBV11-3 and TRBJ2-1; a possible D gene is TRBD2 (5 bases). V was trimmed by 5 bases and J by 8 bases, leaving 16 bases between them. The CDR3 covers 14 residues. CDR1 and CDR2 from the germline V gene are SGHNT and YENEEA. The CDR3 sequence: CASSPVGRLDEQFF. The CDR3 nucleotides read TGTGCCAGCAGCCCGGTAGGGAGACTGGATGAGCAGTTCTTC.

This clonotype was counted between two and nine times. The chain has TRBV18 and TRBJ1-1, with no clear D. The CDR3 is made up of 12 amino acids. Germline CDR1 KGHSH, CDR2 LQKENI. Trimming stripped 2 bases from V and 2 bases from J, with 3 bases between. The CDR3 DNA reads TGTGCCAGCTCACCAGCAAACACTGAAGCTTTCTTT. Translated, it gives CASSPANTEAFF. Using reference TRBV18 and TRBJ1-1 for the parts outside the CDR3, the full variable domain is NAGVMQNPRHLVRRRGQEARLRCSPMKGHSHVYWYRQLPEEGLKFMVYLQKENIIDESGMPKERFSAEFPKEGPSILRIQQVVRGDSAAYFCASSPANTEAFFGQGTRLTVV.

The CDR3 spells CAWSRGASGVHQPQHF. The CDR3 DNA sequence: TGTGCCTGGAGTCGCGGTGCCTCTGGGGTGCATCAGCCCCAGCATTTT. This chain joins TRBV30 and TRBJ1-5; D uncertain. This CDR3 is built from 16 residues. V was shortened by 2 bases and J by 5 bases, with 19 bases between the two germline ends. Germline CDR1 and CDR2: GTSNPN and SVGIG (reference sequence).

This clonotype was seen many times. The chain employs TRBV5-1 and TRBJ2-7; D remains ambiguous. The V gene's germline CDR1 is SGHRS and CDR2 YFSETQ. The CDR3 totals 15 residues. V was cut by 0 bases and J by 0 bases, with 10 bases left in between. The CDR3 here is CASSLVDTSSYEQYF. In nucleotides, the CDR3 is TGCGCCAGCAGCTTGGTTGACACCAGCTCCTACGAGCAGTACTTC.

Ten or more counts support this clonotype. A read error may account for a junction end that differs from germline. CDR3: CASRGGGTSTF. CDR3 sequence (DNA): TGCGCCAGCAGAGGCGGGGGGACCTCCACTTTC. The gene calls are TRBV5-1 and TRBJ2-7; 8 bases align to TRBD2. This CDR3 comprises 11 residues. Looked up from germline, CDR1 is SGHRS and CDR2 is YFSETQ.

The table lists this clonotype with many counts. The chain carries TRBV12-3 or TRBV12-4 and TRBJ2-1; no clear D gene. Between the trimmed V and J ends, which lost 3 bases and 0 bases, there was a span of 9 bases. The CDR3 loop spans 15 amino acids. The CDR3 DNA follows: TGTGCCAGCAGTTTTGCTGCCAGCTCCTACAATGAGCAGTTCTTC. This encodes CASSFAASSYNEQFF.

This clonotype showed up many times. This chain uses TRBV20-1 with TRBJ1-6; 7 nucleotides agree with TRBD1. With 1 base clipped from V and 5 bases from J, the junction kept 5 bases outside the gene matches. The CDR3 sequence is 15 residues long. Germline V gene sequence: CDR1 DFQATT, CDR2 SNEGSKA (reference sequence). DNA of the CDR3: TGCAGTGCTAGAGGGGCAGGGGGAAATAATTCACCCCTCCACTTT. This sequence encodes CSARGAGGNNSPLHF.

Many counts were recorded for this clonotype. This rearrangement joins TRBV10-3 to TRBJ1-5; TRBD1 matches 8 bases. The CDR3 consists of 14 residues. CDR1 ENHRY and CDR2 SYGVKD come from the germline V gene. V lost 10 bases and J lost 5; bases outside the gene matches: 10. CDR3 sequence: CATAFQGAYQPQHF. The CDR3 DNA follows: TGTGCCACAGCCTTCCAGGGGGCATATCAGCCCCAGCATTTT.

This clonotype was observed many times. The V gene is TRBV6-1, the J gene TRBJ1-3; 10 nucleotides line up with TRBD1. Germline trimming cut 6 bases from V and 2 bases from J; bases unmatched to any gene: 7. Germline CDR1 and CDR2: MNHNS and SASEGT. This CDR3 region has 16 residues. This CDR3 reads CASSRSGQGTGNTIYF. DNA of the CDR3: TGTGCCAGCAGCCGCTCGGGACAGGGGACTGGAAACACCATATATTTT.

This clonotype came up many times. The rearrangement links TRBV12-3 or TRBV12-4 to TRBJ1-1; weak D call: TRBD1 (6 bases). The CDR3 has 15 residues. V shed 6 bases and J shed 0 bases, with 14 bases lying between them. CDR3 residues: CASSLPRQVNTEAFF. The DNA for the CDR3 is TGTGCCAGCAGCCTCCCGCGACAGGTGAACACTGAAGCTTTCTTT.